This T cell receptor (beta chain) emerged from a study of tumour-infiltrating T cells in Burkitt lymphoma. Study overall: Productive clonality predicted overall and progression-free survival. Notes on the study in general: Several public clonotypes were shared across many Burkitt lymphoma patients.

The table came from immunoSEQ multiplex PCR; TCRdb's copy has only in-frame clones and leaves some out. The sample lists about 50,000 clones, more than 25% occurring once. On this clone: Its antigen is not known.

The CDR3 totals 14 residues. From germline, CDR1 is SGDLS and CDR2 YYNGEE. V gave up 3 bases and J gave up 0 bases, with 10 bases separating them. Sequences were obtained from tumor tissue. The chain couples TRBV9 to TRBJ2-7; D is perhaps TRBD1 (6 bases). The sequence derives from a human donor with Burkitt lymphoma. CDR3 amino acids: CASSEDSLSYEQYF. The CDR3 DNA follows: TGTGCCAGCAGCGAGGACAGCCTCTCCTACGAGCAGTACTTC. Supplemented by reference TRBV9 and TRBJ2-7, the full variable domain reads DSGVTQTPKHLITATGQRVTLRCSPRSGDLSVYWYQQSLDQGLQFLIQYYNGEERAKGNILERFSAQQFPDLHSELNLSSLELGDSALYFCASSEDSLSYEQYFGPGTRLTVT.